Presented here are 21 T cell receptor beta chains from one specimen sequenced in a study of blood T cell repertoires in COVID-19. Repertoires were generated with immunoSEQ multiplex PCR, while TCRdb's copy carries only in-frame clones and drops some. The sample carries under 40,000 clones, approximately 94% recorded once. Sample: peripheral blood. Receptors originate from a human donor with active COVID-19. The donor label of this sample is uncertain.

Notes on this clone: The same CDR3 also results from other DNA sequences found in this sample. V is TRBV28 and J is TRBJ1-2; TRBD1 matches at 7 bases. This CDR3 is built from 13 residues. Germline trimming cut 3 bases from V and 2 bases from J; bases unmatched to any gene: 0. Germline V gene lookup returns CDR1 MDHEN and CDR2 SYDVKM. CDR3 amino acids: CASSLTGNYGYTF. CDR3 nucleotide sequence: TGTGCCAGCAGTTTGACAGGGAACTATGGCTACACCTTC.

The rearrangement joins TRBV2 to TRBJ1-6, with a possible D match to TRBD1 (6 bases). The V gene lost 6 bases and the J gene lost 9 bases, with 12 bases spanning the gap. The germline V gene encodes CDR1 SNHLY and CDR2 FYNNEI. This CDR3 region has 13 residues. This CDR3 is CASSGQRGSPLHF. The CDR3 DNA reads TGTGCCAGCAGCGGACAGAGGGGTTCACCCCTCCACTTT.

This chain joins TRBV11-3 and TRBJ2-7; 10 bases are shared with TRBD1. CDR1 and CDR2 (germline): SGHNT, YENEEA. V shed 5 bases, J shed 4 bases, and the junction held 8 bases outside the gene matches. This CDR3 is built from 15 residues. The CDR3 nucleotides read TGTGCCAGCAGCCGTCATGGGGGACAGGGGTACGAGCAGTACTTC. This sequence encodes CASSRHGGQGYEQYF.

For the CDR3, the DNA is TGTGCCAGCAGCTTAGAGAGGGGGCTGGGAGAGACCCAGTACTTC. This sequence encodes CASSLERGLGETQYF. This chain uses TRBV7-9 with TRBJ2-5, with 7 nucleotides matching TRBD1. CDR1 SEHNR and CDR2 FQNEAQ come from the germline V gene (reference sequence). Trimming at V came to 1 base and at J to 4 bases, leaving 6 bases not matched to a gene. CDR3 length: 15 amino acids. Full variable domain (rest looked up from reference TRBV7-9 and TRBJ2-5): DTGVSQNPRHKITKRGQNVTFRCDPISEHNRLYWYRQTLGQGPEFLTYFQNEAQLEKSRLLSDRFSAERPKGSFSTLEIQRTEQGDSAMYLCASSLERGLGETQYFGPGTRLLVL.

The J gene is TRBJ2-2, the V gene TRBV11-2; a possible D gene is TRBD2 (6 bases). Trimming removed 1 base from V and 0 bases from J, with 9 bases in between. This CDR3 spans 16 amino acids. Germline values: CDR1 SGHAT, CDR2 FQNNGV. DNA for the CDR3: TGTGCCAGCAGCTTAGGTGTAGCGGCGAACACCGGGGAGCTGTTTTTT. Amino acid sequence: CASSLGVAANTGELFF.

The V gene is TRBV25-1, the J gene TRBJ1-6; TRBD1 aligns across 7 bases. CDR1 is MGHDK, CDR2 SYGVNS, per germline. V was pared by 6 bases and J by 9 bases, with 8 bases of the junction left unmatched. The CDR3 consists of 14 residues. As DNA, the CDR3 is TGTGCCAGCAGAGAGACAGGGACCGGTTCACCCCTCCACTTT. Protein sequence: CASRETGTGSPLHF.

This clone was observed a single time. This rearrangement joins TRBV6-1 to TRBJ2-3; TRBD2 agrees at 10 bases. This CDR3 has 16 residues. V shed 0 bases and J 7 bases; nucleotides not matched to a gene: 7. Germline loops: CDR1 MNHNS, CDR2 SASEGT. CDR3 nucleotides: TGTGCCAGCAGTGAAGCTCTAGCGGGGGATTCACATACGCAGTATTTT. It encodes CASSEALAGDSHTQYF.

The chain carries TRBV10-3 and TRBJ2-2; D gene ambiguous. Germline loops: CDR1 ENHRY, CDR2 SYGVKD. V lost 0 bases and J lost 6, with 5 bases in between. This CDR3 is 13 amino acids long. The CDR3 nucleotides are TGTGCCATCAGTGAGTCCAGTGCCGGGGAGCTGTTTTTT. It is translated as CAISESSAGELFF.

V usage is TRBV5-5 and J usage is TRBJ2-7; D is uncertain. Germline values: CDR1 SGHKS, CDR2 YYEKEE (reference sequence). The CDR3 totals 15 residues. The V and J ends lost 4 bases and 2 bases respectively, with 16 bases between them. The CDR3 DNA sequence: TGTGCCAGCAGCCGGCGAATGGCGGAGACCTACGAGCAGTACTTC. It codes for CASSRRMAETYEQYF.

The chain couples TRBV3-1 (or the pseudogene TRBV3-2) to TRBJ1-5; D gene unclear. This CDR3 spans 17 amino acids. CDR1 and CDR2 (germline): LGHDT, YNNKEL (reference sequence). V gave up 1 base and J gave up 2 bases, with 15 bases separating them. The CDR3 sequence: CASSQGTGSWGNQPQHF. In nucleotides, the CDR3 is TGTGCCAGCAGCCAAGGAACGGGGTCTTGGGGCAATCAGCCCCAGCATTTT.

The V and J genes are TRBV4-2 and TRBJ1-4, with D unresolved. The CDR3 totals 16 residues. Germline CDR1 is LGHNA and CDR2 is YNFKEQ. Trimming cost V 1 base and J 2 bases, with 11 bases left between them. The CDR3, as DNA: TGTGCCAGCAGCCAAGTGGAGGGAAGCACTAATGAAAAACTGTTTTTT. Translation: CASSQVEGSTNEKLFF.

This sequence joins TRBV11-2 and TRBJ2-5; 12 bases match TRBD2. The V and J ends lost 4 bases and 4 bases, in that order; junction bases with no gene match: 7. Looked up from germline, CDR1 is SGHAT and CDR2 is FQNNGV. The CDR3 totals 16 residues. This CDR3 is CASSSTSGGFRETQYF. In DNA form, the CDR3 reads TGTGCCAGCAGCTCCACTAGCGGGGGGTTTAGAGAGACCCAGTACTTC.

The chain uses TRBV7-2 and TRBJ2-7; 13 nucleotides align to TRBD2. Germline CDR1 and CDR2: SGHTA and FQGNSA. The V gene end was trimmed by 5 bases and the J gene end by 9 bases; junction bases not matched to a gene: 10. The CDR3 runs to 15 residues. CDR3 nucleotide sequence: TGTGCCAGCAGCGGCACCGGGACTAGCGGGATAGTGCAGTACTTC. The encoded protein is CASSGTGTSGIVQYF.

The V and J genes are TRBV2 and TRBJ2-1; D gene ambiguous. This CDR3 region has 10 residues. Trimming shortened V by 4 bases and J by 9 bases, and 4 bases separated the two germline ends. CDR1 SNHLY and CDR2 FYNNEI come from the germline V gene. The CDR3 coding sequence is TGTGCCAGCAGTGTCTTTGAGCAGTTCTTC. Translated: CASSVFEQFF. Filled out from reference TRBV2 and TRBJ2-1, the complete variable domain reads EPEVTQTPSHQVTQMGQEVILRCVPISNHLYFYWYRQILGQKVEFLVSFYNNEISEKSEIFDDQFSVERPDGSNFTLKIRSTKLEDSAMYFCASSVFEQFFGPGTRLTVL.

This chain links TRBV25-1 with TRBJ2-5, with D perhaps matching TRBD1 (6 bases). The length of the CDR3 is 16 residues. V was shortened by 5 bases and J by 3 bases, with 19 bases between the two germline ends. Per the germline V gene, CDR1 is MGHDK and CDR2 is SYGVNS. The CDR3 here is CASSRPGTQVKETQYF. The CDR3 DNA reads TGTGCCAGCAGTAGACCCGGGACACAAGTTAAAGAGACCCAGTACTTC.

The chain carries TRBV28 and TRBJ2-7; 7 nucleotides align to TRBD1. Germline V gives CDR1 MDHEN, CDR2 SYDVKM. V lost 9 bases to trimming and J lost 0 bases; unmatched junction nucleotides: 8. This CDR3 is built from 14 residues. The CDR3 bases are TGTGCCAGTAAAGGACAGGTATACTCCTACGAGCAGTACTTC. Protein: CASKGQVYSYEQYF.

The chain employs TRBV9 and TRBJ2-1, with a tentative D call TRBD2 (5 bases). CDR1 is SGDLS and CDR2 is YYNGEE in the germline V gene. The CDR3 contains 15 residues. V shed 0 bases and J shed 2 bases, with 9 bases lying between them. The CDR3 protein is CASSVEYGAYNEQFF. CDR3 sequence (DNA): TGTGCCAGCAGCGTAGAATACGGGGCCTACAATGAGCAGTTCTTC.

The rearrangement uses TRBV6-1 and TRBJ2-1; 7 nucleotides match TRBD2. This CDR3 contains 16 residues. The germline CDR1 and CDR2 sequences are MNHNS and SASEGT. V trimming: 5 bases; J trimming: 4 bases; junction bases outside the gene matches: 11. CDR3: CASSKGLSGAYNEQFF. The CDR3 nucleotides are TGTGCCAGCAGTAAAGGACTAAGCGGGGCTTACAATGAGCAGTTCTTC.

The chain combines TRBV19 with TRBJ2-7, with a weak D call TRBD2 (7 bases). V shed 6 bases and J shed 6 bases, with 18 bases lying between them. The CDR3 length is 14 residues. The germline CDR1 and CDR2 sequences are LNHDA and SQIVND (reference sequence). The CDR3 spells CASRRTGGIGEQYF. CDR3 DNA: TGTGCCAGTAGAAGGACGGGGGGCATAGGCGAGCAGTACTTC.

V gene TRBV7-9 combines with J gene TRBJ1-1, with D tentatively TRBD1 (6 bases). CDR3 length: 15 residues. Germline V gene lookup returns CDR1 SEHNR and CDR2 FQNEAQ (reference sequence). The germline V and J ends were trimmed by 5 bases and 0 bases, with 13 bases remaining between them. Here the CDR3 reads CASSPRTEMNTEAFF. The DNA of the CDR3 is TGTGCCAGCAGCCCGCGGACAGAAATGAACACTGAAGCTTTCTTT.

The chain carries TRBV5-6 and TRBJ2-1; D possibly corresponds to TRBD2 (5 bases). CDR1 is SGHDT and CDR2 is YYEEEE in the germline V gene. The CDR3 is made up of 14 amino acids. V lost 0 bases and J lost 4, with 8 bases in between. This CDR3 is CASSLVEGYNEQFF. CDR3 bases: TGTGCCAGCAGCTTGGTTGAGGGTTACAATGAGCAGTTCTTC.